The 14 T cell receptor beta chains below come from one sample, sequenced in a study of T cell repertoires in cytomegalovirus infection. TCRdb ran MiXCR on the reads and lists one entry per CDR3 protein. The sample contains about 920,000 distinct CDR3 sequences, roughly 30% of which appear only once. These TCRs are of unknown antigen specificity. The source was cultured CD8+ T cells from PBMCs, collected from culture after CMV antigen stimulation. Receptors were obtained from a human donor in good health (CMV status not recorded). Some clones in this sample may be carry-over from other donors' samples.

CDR3 sequence (DNA): TGTGCCAGCAGTGACAACTCTGGAAACACCATATATTTT. Encoded protein: CASSDNSGNTIYF. The rearrangement links TRBV2 to TRBJ1-3; D is unclear. The CDR3 runs to 13 residues. V was cut by 3 bases and J by 0 bases, with 3 bases left in between. The V gene's germline CDR1 is SNHLY and CDR2 FYNNEI.

This clonotype has a count of ten or more. V is TRBV6-1 and J is TRBJ2-5; 8 bases are a match to TRBD1. CDR1 MNHNS and CDR2 SASEGT come from the germline V gene. V gave up 6 bases and J gave up 5 bases; unmatched junction bases: 11. The CDR3 length is 15 residues. The CDR3 loop reads CASSLKDRARETQYF. The CDR3 nucleotides read TGTGCCAGCAGCCTGAAGGACAGGGCTCGGGAGACCCAGTACTTC.

This clonotype was counted a few times. V usage is TRBV24-1 and J usage is TRBJ2-1, with TRBD1 identical over 10 bases. CDR3 size: 15 residues. The ends lost 4 bases at V and 7 bases at J; junction bases unmatched: 6. The germline gives CDR1 KGHDR, CDR2 SFDVKD. The CDR3 bases are TGTGCCACCAGTGAGGGACAGGGGTCCGCGAATGAGCAGTTCTTC. Amino acids: CATSEGQGSANEQFF.

With regard to this clonotype: The junction differs from germline at one of its ends, possibly a read error. This chain uses TRBV7-9 with TRBJ1-6; D remains ambiguous. The germline gives CDR1 SEHNR, CDR2 FQNEAQ (reference sequence). The CDR3 has 15 residues. The CDR3 loop reads CATLRGGSYTSPLHF. The CDR3 DNA is TGTGCCACCCTCCGGGGTGGCTCCTATACTTCACCCCTCCACTTT.

The rearrangement uses TRBV7-6 and TRBJ2-1, with TRBD2 matching 7 bases. Germline V lookup: CDR1 SGHVS, CDR2 FNYEAQ. Trimming took 6 bases from V and 7 from J; bases not matched to a gene: 9. The CDR3 loop spans 14 amino acids. The CDR3 DNA reads TGTGCCAGCAGGCTGGGGGGGGGTGTTAATGAGCAGTTCTTC. Translation: CASRLGGGVNEQFF.

This clonotype has only a few counts. This chain joins TRBV27 and TRBJ2-2, with D possibly matching TRBD1 (6 bases). CDR3 length: 15 amino acids. Trimming removed 6 bases from V and 5 bases from J, with 16 bases in between. The germline V gene encodes CDR1 MNHEY and CDR2 SMNVEV (reference sequence). The CDR3 sequence is CASSLGAGATGELFF. The CDR3 nucleotides are TGTGCCAGCAGCCTCGGGGCAGGGGCGACCGGGGAGCTGTTTTTT.

J is TRBJ1-6 and V is TRBV27; D may be TRBD1 (5 bases). The CDR3 runs to 16 residues. Germline CDR1 is MNHEY and CDR2 is SMNVEV (reference sequence). Trimming took 2 bases from V and 5 from J, leaving 13 bases between them. The CDR3 spells CASSLPPGRNNSPLHF. CDR3 DNA: TGTGCCAGCAGTTTACCTCCGGGACGGAATAATTCACCCCTCCACTTT.

This chain links TRBV2 with TRBJ2-2; 11 bases are a match to TRBD2. After removal of 8 bases from V and 7 bases from J, the junction contained 18 bases not matched to a gene. The germline V gene encodes CDR1 SNHLY and CDR2 FYNNEI. CDR3 length: 18 residues. CDR3 nucleotide sequence: TGTGCCAGCCATGCGTCAATAGCGGGGGGGCTATATGGCGGGGAGCTGTTTTTT. Protein product: CASHASIAGGLYGGELFF.

This clonotype was seen a handful of times. The chain couples TRBV5-1 to TRBJ1-2; TRBD1 agrees at 10 bases. V lost 4 bases to trimming and J lost 3 bases; unmatched junction nucleotides: 6. The germline V gene encodes CDR1 SGHRS and CDR2 YFSETQ. This CDR3 contains 15 residues. The CDR3: CASSIDRGQDYGYTF. The CDR3 DNA follows: TGCGCCAGCAGCATAGACAGGGGGCAGGACTATGGCTACACCTTC. Drawing the rest from reference TRBV5-1 and TRBJ1-2, the complete variable domain is KAGVTQTPRYLIKTRGQQVTLSCSPISGHRSVSWYQQTPGQGLQFLFEYFSETQRNKGNFPGRFSGRQFSNSRSEMNVSTLELGDSALYLCASSIDRGQDYGYTFGSGTRLTVV.

The chain links TRBV7-8 to TRBJ2-5; D ambiguous. CDR1 SGHVS and CDR2 FQNEAQ come from the germline V gene. The CDR3 covers 16 residues. With 5 bases removed from V and 3 bases from J, the gap between germline ends came to 19 bases. The CDR3, as DNA: TGTGCCAGCAGCCCAGTCGGGCGGTTAAGCGAAGAGACCCAGTACTTC. It codes for CASSPVGRLSEETQYF.

In its sample, this clonotype was seen a few times. This chain connects TRBV20-1 to TRBJ1-1, with D perhaps matching TRBD1 (6 bases). From germline, CDR1 is DFQATT and CDR2 SNEGSKA (reference sequence). V was pared by 6 bases and J by 2 bases, with 10 bases between. The CDR3 runs 12 residues. For the CDR3, the DNA is TGCAGTGCAAGGACAGCTAACACTGAAGCTTTCTTT. It yields the protein CSARTANTEAFF.

The V call is TRBV9, the J call TRBJ2-7; D gene uncertain. CDR1 and CDR2 (germline): SGDLS, YYNGEE. This CDR3 region has 14 residues. V shed 3 bases and J shed 0 bases, with 10 bases lying between them. CDR3 sequence reads: CASSADGLSYEQYF. DNA for the CDR3: TGTGCCAGCAGCGCGGACGGCCTCTCCTACGAGCAGTACTTC.

This clonotype was counted only a few times. The rearrangement joins TRBV15 to TRBJ2-2, with unresolved D. Trimming took 7 bases from V and 6 from J, leaving 6 bases between them. The length of the CDR3 is 11 residues. Germline loops: CDR1 LNHNV, CDR2 YYDKDF (reference sequence). CDR3 loop: CATIFSGELFF. The CDR3 region has the DNA TGTGCCACCATATTTTCCGGGGAGCTGTTTTTT.

This clonotype was observed at least ten times. CDR3 sequence (DNA): TGTGCTAGTGGTTTGGTAGTAGATCTAGCTGCCTACAATGAGCAGTTCTTC. Translating it yields CASGLVVDLAAYNEQFF. The rearrangement links TRBV12-5 to TRBJ2-1, with a weak D call TRBD2 (5 bases). Trimming shortened V by 0 bases and J by 2 bases, and 14 bases separated the two germline ends. The germline V gene has CDR1 LGHNT and CDR2 FRNRAP. There are 17 residues in the CDR3.